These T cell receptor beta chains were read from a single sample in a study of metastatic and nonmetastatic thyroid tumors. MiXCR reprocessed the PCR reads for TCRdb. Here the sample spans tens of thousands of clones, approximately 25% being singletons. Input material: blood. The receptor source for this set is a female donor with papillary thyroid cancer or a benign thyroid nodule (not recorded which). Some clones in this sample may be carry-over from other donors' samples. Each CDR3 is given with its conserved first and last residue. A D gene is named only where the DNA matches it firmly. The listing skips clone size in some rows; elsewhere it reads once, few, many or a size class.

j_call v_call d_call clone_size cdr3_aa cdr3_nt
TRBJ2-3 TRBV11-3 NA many CASSSSTDTQYF TGTGCCAGCAGCTCTAGCACAGATACGCAGTATTTT
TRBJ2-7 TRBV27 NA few CASSLSVRFYEQYF TGTGCCAGCAGTTTATCTGTGCGGTTCTACGAGCAGTACTTC
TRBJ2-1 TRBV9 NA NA CASSAPPASYNEQFF TGTGCCAGCAGCGCGCCTCCGGCCAGCTACAATGAGCAGTTCTTC
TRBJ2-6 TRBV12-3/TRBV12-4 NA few CASSLFRPGPGGANVLTF TGTGCCAGCAGTTTATTCCGGCCCGGGCCGGGAGGGGCCAACGTCCTGACTTTC
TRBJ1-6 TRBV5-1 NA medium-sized CASSLDGVGSPLHF TGCGCCAGCAGCTTGGATGGGGTCGGGTCACCCCTCCACTTT
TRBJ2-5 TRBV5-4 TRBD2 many CASSPGGPGETQYF TGTGCCAGCAGTCCGGGGGGTCCCGGGGAGACCCAGTACTTC
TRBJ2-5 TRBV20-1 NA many CSAYPRDPRGTQYF TGCAGTGCTTACCCCAGGGACCCAAGGGGGACCCAGTACTTC
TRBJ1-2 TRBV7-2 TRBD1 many CASSLPTGDGYTF TGTGCCAGCAGCTTACCGACAGGGGATGGCTACACCTTC
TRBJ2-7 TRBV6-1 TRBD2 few CASSEVGGSSYEQYF TGTGCCAGCAGTGAAGTTGGCGGGAGCTCCTACGAGCAGTACTTC
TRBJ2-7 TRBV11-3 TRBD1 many CASSLGDSKSYEQYF TGTGCCAGCAGCTTAGGGGACAGCAAATCCTACGAGCAGTACTTC
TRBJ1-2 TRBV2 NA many CASSEDRDRSASGYTF TGTGCCAGCAGTGAAGATAGGGATCGGTCAGCTTCTGGCTACACCTTC
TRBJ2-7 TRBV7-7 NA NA CASSSDGYYEQYF TGTGCTAGCAGCTCAGATGGCTACTACGAGCAGTACTTC
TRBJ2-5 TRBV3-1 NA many CASSPGDSPETQYF TGTGCCAGCAGCCCGGGAGACTCACCGGAGACCCAGTACTTC
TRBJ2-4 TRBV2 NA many CASSERDKGKNIQYF TGTGCCAGCAGTGAACGGGATAAGGGCAAAAACATTCAGTACTTC
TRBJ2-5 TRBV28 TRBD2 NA CASSQGTSGGALETQYF TGTGCCAGCAGCCAAGGGACTAGCGGGGGGGCCTTAGAGACCCAGTACTTC
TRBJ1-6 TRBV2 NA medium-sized CASSASRTYNSPLHF TGTGCCAGCAGTGCTTCTCGGACCTATAATTCACCCCTCCACTTT
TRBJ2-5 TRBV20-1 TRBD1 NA CSVRRGGSDTQYF TGCAGTGTGCGGCGAGGGGGCTCCGATACCCAGTACTTC
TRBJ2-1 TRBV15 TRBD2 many CATSRVSGLAGDEQFF TGTGCCACCAGCAGAGTGTCGGGACTAGCTGGGGATGAGCAGTTCTTC
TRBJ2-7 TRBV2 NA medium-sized CASSEGGITTYEQYF TGTGCCAGCAGTGAAGGTGGGATTACTACCTACGAGCAGTACTTC
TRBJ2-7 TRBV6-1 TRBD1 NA CASNPGTVTSYEQYF TGTGCCAGCAACCCCGGGACAGTCACCTCCTACGAGCAGTACTTC
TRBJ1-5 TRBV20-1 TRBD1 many CSASTQGGSNQPQHF TGCAGTGCTAGTACTCAGGGGGGGAGCAATCAGCCCCAGCATTTT
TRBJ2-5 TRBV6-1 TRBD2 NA CASSSKTSAQETQYF TGTGCCAGCAGCTCGAAGACTAGCGCCCAAGAGACCCAGTACTTC
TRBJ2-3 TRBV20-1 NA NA CSAKIAVGTDTQYF TGCAGTGCTAAAATAGCGGTAGGCACAGATACGCAGTATTTT
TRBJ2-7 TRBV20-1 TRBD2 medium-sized CSARGLAGPSYEQYF TGCAGTGCTAGGGGCCTAGCGGGACCTTCCTACGAGCAGTACTTC
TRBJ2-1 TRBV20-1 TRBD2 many CSARETSGFYEQFF TGCAGTGCTAGAGAGACTAGCGGGTTCTATGAGCAGTTCTTC
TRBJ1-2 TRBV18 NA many CASSPTLNYGYTF TGTGCCAGCTCACCCACACTTAACTATGGCTACACCTTC
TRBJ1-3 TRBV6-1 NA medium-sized CASSEFRGSGNTIYF TGTGCCAGCAGTGAATTCAGGGGCTCTGGAAACACCATATATTTT
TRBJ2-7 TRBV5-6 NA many CASSLWYLYEQYF TGTGCCAGCAGCTTGTGGTATCTCTACGAGCAGTACTTC